This T cell receptor beta chain derives from a study of T cell repertoires in cytomegalovirus infection. Study details: CMV epitopes, recently identified HLA-C-restricted and well-studied HLA-B-restricted, were used. Through public TCR beta signatures, both CMV infection and matching HLA type were indicated.

The CDR3 extends over 15 amino acids. Per the germline V gene, CDR1 is SGHVS and CDR2 is FNYEAQ. Trimming cost V 1 base and J 5 bases; bases outside gene matches: 6. Using its own MiXCR run on the reads, TCRdb lists one record per CDR3 protein. Of some 590,000 distinct CDR3 sequences listed, 35% to 50% are singletons. General observations from the study: Cumulative frequency (of public TCR beta family members) identified carriers of CMV plus the relevant HLA. HLA-C-restricted CMV-specific TCR beta clonotypes were dominant in the ex vivo response.

Concerning this clonotype: The antigen is not known.

The TCR was taken from a human donor in good health (CMV status not recorded). Some clones in this sample may be carry-over from other donors' samples. This sample comprised cultured PBMCs, obtained from culture after CMV antigen stimulation. The chain has TRBV7-6 and TRBJ2-5; 8 bases match TRBD2. The CDR3 sequence is CASSLGDSGIETQYF. The CDR3 coding sequence is TGTGCCAGCAGCTTAGGGGATAGCGGGATTGAGACCCAGTACTTC.